Reported below is one T cell receptor beta chain. This clone has only one observation. Its target antigen remains unknown. No base quality information exists; no much larger clone differs at one position. The data were taken from a study of technical replicates of blood from four donors (dated by TCRdb to about 2017). Receptor amplification or capture employed the immunoSEQ multiplex PCR assay. In TCRdb, the immuneACCESS table is reduced to in-frame sequences with V and J assigned. These tables do not hold every clone; where another copy was compared, an unresolved V gene accounts for under half, and the others remain unexplained. The sample table shows approximately 50,000 clones, and about 86% are seen once. The ten largest clones take up over 5.5% of the sample. Trimming accounts for 1 base at V and 2 bases at J, while the number of junction bases matched to no gene is 3. The germline V gene supplies CDR1 MGHRA and CDR2 YSYEKL. The CDR3, cysteine through phenylalanine, is 15 amino acids long. Only the CDR3 DNA is retained, 45 bases long and in frame from the first base.

Recombination connected TRBV4-1 to TRBJ2-7; 9 bases in the middle match TRBD1. Material: PBMCs. The receptor comes from a human donor in good health. Some clones in this sample may be carry-over from other donors' samples. The CDR3 is CASSQGGQGPYEQYF. The DNA reads as follows: TGCGCCAGCAGCCAAGGTGGACAGGGGCCCTACGAGCAGTACTTC.